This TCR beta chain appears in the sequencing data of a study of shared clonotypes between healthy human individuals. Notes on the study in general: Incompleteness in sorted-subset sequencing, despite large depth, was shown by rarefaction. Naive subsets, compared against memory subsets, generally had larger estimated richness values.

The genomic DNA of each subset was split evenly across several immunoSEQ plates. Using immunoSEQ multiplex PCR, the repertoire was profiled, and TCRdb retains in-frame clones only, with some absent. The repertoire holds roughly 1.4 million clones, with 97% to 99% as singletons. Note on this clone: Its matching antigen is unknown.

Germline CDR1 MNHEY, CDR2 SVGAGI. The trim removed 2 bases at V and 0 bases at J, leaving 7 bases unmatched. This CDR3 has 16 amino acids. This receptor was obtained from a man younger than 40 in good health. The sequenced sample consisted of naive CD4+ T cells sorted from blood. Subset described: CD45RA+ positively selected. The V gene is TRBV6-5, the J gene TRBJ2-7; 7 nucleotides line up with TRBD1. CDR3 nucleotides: TGTGCCAGCAGTTACGGTATAGGGGGCAGCTCCTACGAGCAGTACTTC. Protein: CASSYGIGGSSYEQYF.